This T cell receptor (beta chain) was sequenced for a study of chemoradiotherapy in HPV16-positive cancers. The overall study: A couple of HPV16-positive patients' cells yielded candidate HPV-specific clones and common motifs. Regarding the study as a whole: HPV-specific T cells were functionally defined from only two HPV16-positive patients. Non-HPV-specific T cells did not expand in tumors during treatment, whereas candidate HPV-specific clones and E7-related motifs did.

Repertoires were sampled repeatedly during chemoradiotherapy. Turning to this clone: Antigen specificity is unknown.

Sequencing used immunoSEQ multiplex PCR; TCRdb keeps in-frame clones, though not all of them. The data hold about 8,600 clones, with around 88% observed a single time. V was cut by 0 bases and J by 5 bases, with 8 bases left in between. The V gene's germline CDR1 is SGHAT and CDR2 FQNNGV. CDR3 length equals 14 residues. The chain links TRBV11-2 to TRBJ1-5; no clear D. The source of this sequence is a human donor with HPV-associated anogenital cancer. This sample comprised blood, obtained from a patient who underwent chemoradiotherapy. The CDR3, as DNA: TGTGCCAGCAGCTTAGAGGGTCCCCATCAGCCCCAGCATTTT. Its translation is CASSLEGPHQPQHF.